Listed here are 10 T cell receptor beta chains from one sample, sequenced in a study of graft-versus-host responses after intestinal transplantation. Method: immunoSEQ multiplex PCR; TCRdb's copy keeps in-frame clones and lacks some. The repertoire holds around 100,000 clones, with more than 90% as singletons. Their target antigens are unknown. Sequencing used unstimulated CD4+ T cells sorted from spleen or lymph node cells, obtained before transplant. The receptors were gathered from a human donor who was the organ donor for an intestinal transplant.

The chain uses TRBV5-1 and TRBJ2-2; D is unclear. The CDR3 runs to 14 residues. Germline V gene lookup returns CDR1 SGHRS and CDR2 YFSETQ. Between the trimmed V and J ends, which lost 0 bases and 3 bases, there was a span of 6 bases. CDR3 sequence (DNA): TGCGCCAGCAGCTTGGCCACAGACACCGGGGAGCTGTTTTTT. Its translation: CASSLATDTGELFF.

The V call is TRBV7-2, the J call TRBJ2-1; D could derive from TRBD1 or TRBD2 (6 bases each). The CDR3 is 14 residues long. CDR1 SGHTA and CDR2 FQGNSA come from the germline V gene. V lost 5 bases and J 7 bases, leaving 15 bases between the germline ends. The DNA for the CDR3 is TGTGCCAGCAGCCCGATAGGGGGGTCAAATGAGCAGTTCTTC. This encodes CASSPIGGSNEQFF.

The chain combines TRBV9 with TRBJ2-7; D possibly uses TRBD1 or TRBD2 (8 bases each). The CDR3 loop spans 21 amino acids. Germline values: CDR1 SGDLS, CDR2 YYNGEE. V lost 4 bases to trimming and J lost 5 bases, with 37 bases between them. The DNA of the CDR3 is TGTGCCAGCAGCCCGCGAACTGGACAGGGTCCTAGCGGGCGCCCGTCCCACGAGCAGTACTTC. The encoded protein is CASSPRTGQGPSGRPSHEQYF.

The chain employs TRBV5-5 and TRBJ1-5, with D perhaps TRBD1 (5 bases). Germline V gives CDR1 SGHKS, CDR2 YYEKEE (reference sequence). V lost 4 bases and J lost 0, with 11 bases in between. The CDR3 extends over 15 amino acids. The CDR3 coding sequence is TGTGCCAGCAGCCCAGGGCACTATAGCAATCAGCCCCAGCATTTT. This translates into CASSPGHYSNQPQHF.

The chain couples TRBV19 to TRBJ2-5, with 7 positions matching TRBD1. Trimming removed 1 base from V and 4 bases from J; junction bases left unmatched: 6. In germline, CDR1 is LNHDA, CDR2 SQIVND (reference sequence). The CDR3 totals 15 residues. CDR3 amino acids: CASSIVQGRIETQYF. CDR3 nucleotide sequence: TGTGCCAGTAGTATAGTACAGGGGCGCATAGAGACCCAGTACTTC.

The chain joins TRBV10-3 to TRBJ2-3; D possibly corresponds to TRBD2 (5 bases). With 10 bases removed from V and 2 bases from J, the gap between germline ends came to 13 bases. Germline CDR1 reads ENHRY; CDR2 reads SYGVKD. CDR3 length equals 13 residues. The CDR3 sequence is CASSVTTTDTQYF. CDR3 bases: TGTGCCAGCTCCGTGACTACCACAGATACGCAGTATTTT.

This clone has a handful of counts. The CDR3 region has the DNA TGTGCCATCAGTGACCGACTAGCGGGATCCTACGAGCAGTACTTC. Its protein product is CAISDRLAGSYEQYF. The genes are TRBV10-3 and TRBJ2-7; 11 bases map to TRBD2. Germline V gene lookup returns CDR1 ENHRY and CDR2 SYGVKD. This CDR3 region has 15 residues. J gave up 1 base and V 3 bases, and 2 bases lay outside the gene matches.

The CDR3 protein is CASSQGLTSGFLSTDTQYF. In nucleotides, the CDR3 is TGTGCCAGCAGCCAAGGGTTGACTAGCGGGTTCCTTAGCACAGATACGCAGTATTTT. The rearrangement uses TRBV14 and TRBJ2-3; TRBD2 agrees at 10 bases. The CDR3 covers 19 residues. J lost 0 bases, V lost 1 base, and 10 bases had no gene match. CDR1 SGHDN and CDR2 FVKESK come from the germline V gene. Looking up the rest from reference TRBV14 and TRBJ2-3 gives the full variable domain: EAGVTQFPSHSVIEKGQTVTLRCDPISGHDNLYWYRRVMGKEIKFLLHFVKESKQDESGMPNNRFLAERTGGTYSTLKVQPAELEDSGVYFCASSQGLTSGFLSTDTQYFGPGTRLTVL.

The chain is built from TRBV11-3 and TRBJ2-2; 8 bases match TRBD2. The CDR3 has 13 residues. The V gene end was trimmed by 7 bases and the J gene end by 9 bases; junction bases not matched to a gene: 7. CDR1 SGHNT and CDR2 YENEEA come from the germline V gene. CDR3 DNA: TGTGCCAGCAACCAGCGGGAGATCCGGGAGCTGTTTTTT. Its protein is CASNQREIRELFF. The full variable domain, rest sourced from reference TRBV11-3 and TRBJ2-2, is EAGVVQSPRYKIIEKKQPVAFWCNPISGHNTLYWYLQNLGQGPELLIRYENEEAVDDSQLPKDRFSAERLKGVDSTLKIQPAELGDSAVYLCASNQREIRELFFGEGSRLTVL.

The gene calls are TRBV18 and TRBJ2-3; D is unresolved. The CDR3 is 20 residues long. Per the germline V gene, CDR1 is KGHSH and CDR2 is LQKENI. Between the trimmed V and J ends, which lost 2 bases and 0 bases, there was a span of 24 bases. CDR3 DNA: TGTGCCAGCTCACCAAGGATTGTAGGGTCTACCGGAGATAGCACAGATACGCAGTATTTT. It yields the protein CASSPRIVGSTGDSTDTQYF.